A single sample is the source of the 30 T cell receptor beta chains below, sequenced in a study of OX40 agonist ivuxolimab in advanced cancers. TCRdb keeps only in-frame clones here, not all; method: immunoSEQ multiplex PCR. The data contain 55,000 to 65,000 clones, under 90% of them singletons. The input for sequencing was CD4+ or CD8+ T cells sorted from blood, taken in a trial of the OX40 agonist ivuxolimab. Every receptor here comes from an adult with an advanced solid tumor such as melanoma, head and neck, liver or kidney cancer.

The chain has TRBV5-5 and TRBJ2-7; 8 bases map to TRBD2. V lost 3 bases and J lost 2; bases outside the gene matches: 7. Germline V gives CDR1 SGHKS, CDR2 YYEKEE (reference sequence). The CDR3 consists of 15 residues. The CDR3 nucleotides are TGTGCCAGCAGCTGGGAACTAGCGGCCCCCTACGAGCAGTACTTC. The encoded protein is CASSWELAAPYEQYF.

This rearrangement joins TRBV28 to TRBJ2-3; the match to TRBD2 covers 16 bases. The CDR3 spans 19 residues. Trimming removed 4 bases from V and 0 bases from J; junction bases left unmatched: 7. Germline V gene sequence: CDR1 MDHEN, CDR2 SYDVKM. The CDR3 region is CASSSQGLAGGTSTDTQYF. CDR3 coding DNA: TGTGCCAGCAGTTCCCAGGGACTAGCGGGGGGGACTAGCACAGATACGCAGTATTTT. Full variable domain (outside the CDR3, taken from reference TRBV28 and TRBJ2-3): DVKVTQSSRYLVKRTGEKVFLECVQDMDHENMFWYRQDPGLGLRLIYFSYDVKMKEKGDIPEGYSVSREKKERFSLILESASTNQTSMYLCASSSQGLAGGTSTDTQYFGPGTRLTVL.

This chain uses TRBV11-2 with TRBJ1-1, with D possibly being TRBD1 (5 bases). The CDR3 loop spans 15 amino acids. V lost 0 bases and J lost 5, with 13 bases in between. The germline gives CDR1 SGHAT, CDR2 FQNNGV. The CDR3 loop reads CASSLDPGGGTEAFF. The CDR3, as DNA: TGTGCCAGCAGCTTAGATCCGGGGGGTGGAACTGAAGCTTTCTTT. Looking up the rest from reference TRBV11-2 and TRBJ1-1 gives the full variable domain: EAGVAQSPRYKIIEKRQSVAFWCNPISGHATLYWYQQILGQGPKLLIQFQNNGVVDDSQLPKDRFSAERLKGVDSTLKIQPAKLEDSAVYLCASSLDPGGGTEAFFGQGTRLTVV.

This sequence joins TRBV21-1 and TRBJ1-5; the table's D call, TRBD1, was not checked against the DNA. TRBV21-1 is deemed a pseudogene. The CDR3 runs to 18 residues. The CDR3 coding sequence is TGTGCCAGCAGCGCAGGGACAGGGAGAAGTAACAGCAATCAGCCCCAGCATTTT. It encodes CASSAGTGRSNSNQPQHF.

CDR3: CASSLALLGTRGYTF. The CDR3 DNA reads TGTGCCAGCAGCTTGGCGCTATTAGGAACCCGTGGCTACACCTTC. The chain employs TRBV5-6 and TRBJ1-2; no firm D call. The V gene lost 0 bases and the J gene lost 7 bases, with 16 bases spanning the gap. Germline V gene lookup returns CDR1 SGHDT and CDR2 YYEEEE. The length of the CDR3 is 15 residues.

The chain uses TRBV28 and TRBJ2-1; the D gene is possibly TRBD1 (6 bases). The V end was cut by 5 bases, the J end by 8 bases, with 19 bases between. The CDR3 has 15 residues. Germline V CDR1 and CDR2: MDHEN, SYDVKM. This chain's CDR3 is CASSPGAQGGDEQFF. The CDR3 nucleotides are TGTGCCAGCAGTCCCGGGGCACAGGGTGGGGATGAGCAGTTCTTC.

The chain joins TRBV4-1 to TRBJ2-1, with 11 bases fitting TRBD2. The CDR3 is 17 residues long. From germline, CDR1 is MGHRA and CDR2 YSYEKL. The trim removed 1 base at V and 8 bases at J, leaving 10 bases unmatched. CDR3 protein: CASSQVSSGRAGDEQFF. The CDR3 DNA sequence: TGCGCCAGCAGCCAAGTGAGTAGCGGGAGGGCCGGAGATGAGCAGTTCTTC.

This chain links TRBV9 with TRBJ1-1; the D gene is possibly TRBD1 (6 bases). The CDR3 length is 16 residues. Germline-derived CDR1 and CDR2 are SGDLS and YYNGEE. The V and J ends lost 4 bases and 0 bases respectively, with 16 bases between them. In nucleotides, the CDR3 is TGTGCCAGCAGCCCTCAAGTAGGGGGAATGAACACTGAAGCTTTCTTT. Translated: CASSPQVGGMNTEAFF.

V is TRBV15 and J is TRBJ2-7; D remains ambiguous. Trimming took 0 bases from V and 4 from J, leaving 13 bases between them. The CDR3 spans 15 residues. Germline V lookup: CDR1 LNHNV, CDR2 YYDKDF (reference sequence). Written as DNA, the CDR3 is TGTGCCACCAGCAGAGAGGCAGGTTTGGCTTACGAGCAGTACTTC. Amino acids: CATSREAGLAYEQYF.

The J gene is TRBJ1-3, the V gene TRBV15; D not certain. V lost 3 bases and J 2 bases, leaving 8 bases between the germline ends. Germline CDR1 LNHNV, CDR2 YYDKDF (reference sequence). The CDR3 extends over 14 amino acids. The CDR3 DNA reads as TGTGCCACCAGCAGTTCAGGAACTGGAAACACCATATATTTT. Protein: CATSSSGTGNTIYF.

This clone occurred once. This rearrangement joins TRBV7-9 to TRBJ1-5, with 7 positions matching TRBD1. CDR1 is SEHNR and CDR2 is FQNEAQ in the germline V gene (reference sequence). The CDR3 contains 15 residues. V dropped 6 bases and J dropped 2; count of bases not matched to a gene: 7. The CDR3 coding sequence is TGTGCCAGCAGTGACAGGGAAGGTGGCAATCAGCCCCAGCATTTT. It specifies CASSDREGGNQPQHF.

This clone was detected once. V usage is TRBV28 and J usage is TRBJ1-2; the D is unclear. The CDR3 runs 11 residues. Trimming shortened V by 4 bases and J by 0 bases, and 0 bases separated the two germline ends. Per germline, CDR1 MDHEN and CDR2 SYDVKM. The CDR3 DNA is TGTGCCAGCAGTTCTAACTATGGCTACACCTTC. Its translation: CASSSNYGYTF.

The genes are TRBV18 and TRBJ2-4; no clear D gene. Trimming took 6 bases from V and 4 from J, leaving 10 bases between them. Germline CDR1 and CDR2: KGHSH and LQKENI. The CDR3 is 13 amino acids. CDR3 amino acids: CASSEGFKNIQYF. The CDR3 coding sequence is TGTGCCAGCTCGGAAGGGTTTAAAAACATTCAGTACTTC.

J is TRBJ1-3 and V is TRBV15, with D hard to call. Trimming shortened V by 1 base and J by 2 bases, and 12 bases separated the two germline ends. Germline lookup yields CDR1 LNHNV and CDR2 YYDKDF (reference sequence). This CDR3 has 16 residues. DNA of the CDR3: TGTGCCACCAGCAGAGGTCTTCCGGGTGCTGGAAACACCATATATTTT. It translates to CATSRGLPGAGNTIYF.

This clone was observed once. At one end, the junction sequence differs from germline, possibly due to a read error. This chain connects TRBV7-7 to TRBJ2-5, with TRBD1 as a possible D gene (5 bases). CDR3 size: 13 residues. From germline, CDR1 is SSHAT and CDR2 FNYEAQ (reference sequence). The CDR3 loop reads CASSLGVRETQYF. CDR3 in DNA: TGTGCTAGCAGCCTAGGGGTCCGGGAGACCCAGTACTTC.

The genes are TRBV7-9 and TRBJ1-2; TRBD1 matches 8 bases. The CDR3 runs to 15 residues. V trimming: 5 bases; J trimming: 3 bases; junction bases outside the gene matches: 8. CDR1 is SEHNR and CDR2 is FQNEAQ in the germline V gene (reference sequence). The CDR3: CASSPGQGWDYGYTF. The CDR3 nucleotides are TGTGCCAGCAGCCCCGGACAGGGATGGGACTATGGCTACACCTTC.

The chain carries TRBV7-3 and TRBJ2-1, with TRBD2 matching over 8 bases. The CDR3 runs to 18 residues. With V trimmed by 3 bases and J by 8 bases, 18 bases remained unmatched. Germline CDR1 is SGHTA and CDR2 is FQGTGA. The CDR3 region has the DNA TGTGCCAGCAGCTTGGGGGGGAAGCGGGAGTGGTCTATCGATGAGCAGTTCTTC. Translated: CASSLGGKREWSIDEQFF.

This clone has just one count. The chain employs TRBV10-3 and TRBJ2-1; 10 nucleotides agree with TRBD2. There are 18 residues in the CDR3. The germline gives CDR1 ENHRY, CDR2 SYGVKD. V lost 5 bases to trimming and J lost 9 bases; unmatched junction nucleotides: 19. CDR3 amino acids: CAISPTQVGTSDRSEQFF. In nucleotides, the CDR3 is TGTGCCATCAGTCCCACACAAGTGGGGACTAGCGATAGGAGTGAGCAGTTCTTC.

The rearrangement uses TRBV5-1 and TRBJ2-2; TRBD2 aligns across 7 bases. V lost 3 bases and J lost 7; bases outside the gene matches: 21. This CDR3 has 19 amino acids. Germline-derived CDR1 and CDR2 are SGHRS and YFSETQ. This chain's CDR3 is CASSSTNPQRGTKDGELFF. In DNA, the CDR3 is TGCGCCAGCAGCTCTACAAACCCTCAGCGGGGCACGAAGGACGGGGAGCTGTTTTTT.

V and J are TRBV15 and TRBJ1-2; D uncertain. This CDR3 is 13 amino acids long. V lost 1 base and J 7 bases, leaving 10 bases between the germline ends. CDR1 LNHNV and CDR2 YYDKDF come from the germline V gene (reference sequence). The CDR3 region has the DNA TGTGCCACCAGCAGAGTTGAAGGGCTTGGCTACACCTTC. Protein sequence: CATSRVEGLGYTF.

This clone came up once. This chain joins TRBV20-1 and TRBJ1-4; D gene unclear. The CDR3 totals 11 residues. The V end lost 4 bases, the J end lost 5 bases, and 5 bases lay between the germline ends. Germline V gene lookup returns CDR1 DFQATT and CDR2 SNEGSKA (reference sequence). The CDR3 protein is CSANWNEKLFF. The CDR3 DNA follows: TGCAGTGCTAACTGGAATGAAAAACTGTTTTTT.

The V call is TRBV7-5, the J call TRBJ2-3; the table's D call TRBD2 went unverified against the DNA. TRBV7-5 is a known pseudogene. The CDR3 extends over 11 amino acids. The CDR3, as DNA: TGTGCCAGCAGCCCTACAGATACGCAGTATTTT. Translation gives CASSPTDTQYF.

The V and J genes are TRBV5-5 and TRBJ2-5; tentatively, D is TRBD1 (6 bases). Germline loops: CDR1 SGHKS, CDR2 YYEKEE (reference sequence). The CDR3 runs 16 residues. V was trimmed by 0 bases and J by 5 bases, leaving 17 bases between them. The CDR3 coding sequence is TGTGCCAGCAGCTTGGCCAACTCAGGGGTTGGGGAGACCCAGTACTTC. Protein: CASSLANSGVGETQYF.

The chain joins TRBV5-4 to TRBJ2-1; either TRBD1 or TRBD2 may supply D (5 bases each). V lost 6 bases, J lost 2 bases, and 9 bases lay in between. There are 13 residues in the CDR3. Germline lookup yields CDR1 SGHNT and CDR2 YYREEE (reference sequence). CDR3 coding DNA: TGTGCCAGCACGGGGCATGCCTACAATGAGCAGTTCTTC. It specifies CASTGHAYNEQFF.

The sample holds one count of this clone. The rearrangement links TRBV5-4 to TRBJ2-7; 9 bases are shared with TRBD2. The CDR3 has 15 residues. CDR1 and CDR2 from the germline V gene are SGHNT and YYREEE (reference sequence). Germline trimming cut 1 base from V and 3 bases from J; bases unmatched to any gene: 5. The CDR3 coding sequence is TGTGCCAGCAGCTTGTCTAGCGGGAAAAACTACGAGCAGTACTTC. It encodes CASSLSSGKNYEQYF.

This chain links TRBV6-5 with TRBJ2-3, with D hard to call. The V end was cut by 2 bases, the J end by 2 bases, with 8 bases between. Germline CDR1 and CDR2: MNHEY and SVGAGI. This CDR3 is built from 14 residues. The DNA of the CDR3 is TGTGCCAGCAGTTACGTCTCGCACACAGATACGCAGTATTTT. It translates to CASSYVSHTDTQYF.

This chain joins TRBV30 and TRBJ1-1; D not resolved. From germline, CDR1 is GTSNPN and CDR2 SVGIG (reference sequence). CDR3 length: 12 residues. Trimming removed 4 bases from V and 7 bases from J, with 13 bases in between. The chain's CDR3 is CAWISHSREAFF. The CDR3 bases are TGTGCCTGGATATCCCACAGTCGTGAAGCTTTCTTT.

The chain joins TRBV6-5 to TRBJ1-5; 9 positions match TRBD1. This CDR3 has 13 residues. Germline V gene sequence: CDR1 MNHEY, CDR2 SVGAGI. V shed 6 bases and J 9 bases; nucleotides not matched to a gene: 6. The CDR3, as DNA: TGTGCCAGCAGGGGGACAGGGACGCGGCCCCAGCATTTT. Translated, it gives CASRGTGTRPQHF.

The count of this clone is one. The gene calls are TRBV28 and TRBJ1-4, with TRBD1 matching over 7 bases. Germline V gives CDR1 MDHEN, CDR2 SYDVKM. V dropped 3 bases and J dropped 6; count of bases not matched to a gene: 4. The CDR3 loop spans 14 amino acids. CDR3 in amino acids: CASSLVQGYEKLFF. CDR3 coding DNA: TGTGCCAGCAGTTTGGTACAGGGGTATGAAAAACTGTTTTTT. The variable domain in full, completed from reference TRBV28 and TRBJ1-4, reads DVKVTQSSRYLVKRTGEKVFLECVQDMDHENMFWYRQDPGLGLRLIYFSYDVKMKEKGDIPEGYSVSREKKERFSLILESASTNQTSMYLCASSLVQGYEKLFFGSGTQLSVL.

The gene calls are TRBV5-1 and TRBJ2-7; TRBD2 is a possible D gene (5 bases). V was trimmed by 4 bases and J by 5 bases, leaving 16 bases between them. Germline CDR1 is SGHRS and CDR2 is YFSETQ. This CDR3 has 14 amino acids. This CDR3 is CASSLAGGRDEQYF. The CDR3 DNA reads as TGCGCCAGCAGCCTCGCGGGCGGGCGCGACGAGCAGTACTTC.